Below are 28 T cell receptor beta chains sequenced from a single sample in a study of patients and donors after allogeneic stem cell transplantation. Each CDR3 protein gets one entry after TCRdb re-called the RT-PCR reads with MiXCR. The table includes about 960,000 distinct CDR3 sequences, roughly 18% detected once. The sequenced sample was blood, either unsorted or a sorted T cell fraction (not recorded which). These receptors were collected from a human donor who was either an allogeneic HSCT recipient or a stem cell or donor lymphocyte infusion donor (not recorded which). It is not recorded whose cells these are; they may come from a transplant donor.

This clonotype occurred once. The rearrangement links TRBV7-2 to TRBJ1-4, with 7 bases lining up with TRBD1. CDR1 SGHTA and CDR2 FQGNSA come from the germline V gene. The CDR3 runs 15 residues. V shed 5 bases and J 8 bases; nucleotides not matched to a gene: 11. The CDR3 is CASSLRGQLYEKLFF. In nucleotides, the CDR3 is TGTGCCAGCAGCCTACGGGGACAGTTATACGAAAAACTGTTTTTT.

The CDR3 DNA follows: TGCAGTGCTAGCGATCCGGGACAGGGTAATAATTCACCCCTCCACTTT. Translated, it gives CSASDPGQGNNSPLHF. The rearrangement links TRBV20-1 to TRBJ1-6, with 9 bases identical to TRBD1. CDR1 DFQATT and CDR2 SNEGSKA come from the germline V gene (reference sequence). This CDR3 spans 16 amino acids. J gave up 5 bases and V 3 bases, and 8 bases lay outside the gene matches.

The V call is TRBV5-1, the J call TRBJ2-2, with 8 bases identical to TRBD2. The CDR3 is 16 residues long. With V trimmed by 4 bases and J by 5 bases, 10 bases remained unmatched. Germline CDR1 and CDR2: SGHRS and YFSETQ. As DNA, the CDR3 is TGCGCCAGCAGCCTCACTAGCGGTTCTTTTACCGGGGAGCTGTTTTTT. Translation: CASSLTSGSFTGELFF.

This clonotype was recorded at least ten times. This rearrangement joins TRBV4-1 to TRBJ1-2; 9 positions match TRBD1. Germline-derived CDR1 and CDR2 are MGHRA and YSYEKL. V was clipped by 3 bases and J by 5 bases; unmatched bases: 10. This CDR3 contains 16 residues. CDR3 sequence: CASSHHRTGEDYGYTF. CDR3 sequence (DNA): TGCGCCAGCAGCCACCACAGGACAGGGGAGGATTATGGCTACACCTTC.

For this clonotype: At one of its ends the junction is not consistent with the germline gene, which may arise from a read error. The CDR3 protein is CDSSYTTLGDTEAFF. The CDR3 DNA follows: TGTGACAGCAGTTACACCACACTAGGGGACACTGAAGCTTTCTTT. The V gene is TRBV6-5, the J gene TRBJ1-1, with D perhaps matching TRBD1 (5 bases). The CDR3 has 15 amino acids. Germline lookup yields CDR1 MNHEY and CDR2 SVGAGI.

The genes are TRBV20-1 and TRBJ1-6; 9 bases agree with TRBD1. V shed 6 bases, J shed 8 bases, and the junction held 11 bases outside the gene matches. This CDR3 is built from 15 residues. The germline V gene has CDR1 DFQATT and CDR2 SNEGSKA (reference sequence). The CDR3, as DNA: TGCAGTGCCAAAACGCGGGGACAGGGCTATTCACCCCTCCACTTT. It encodes CSAKTRGQGYSPLHF.

This clonotype came up a few times. The chain is built from TRBV6-5 and TRBJ2-3, with 9 bases identical to TRBD2. Unmatched junction bases numbered 11, after V lost 4 bases and J lost 6 bases. This CDR3 has 16 residues. Germline CDR1 and CDR2: MNHEY and SVGAGI. CDR3 loop: CASSSPTSGKFDTQYF. The CDR3 nucleotides are TGTGCCAGCAGTTCCCCGACTAGCGGCAAATTTGATACGCAGTATTTT.

The chain joins TRBV10-3 to TRBJ1-5; 7 bases line up with TRBD1. After removal of 3 bases from V and 3 bases from J, the junction contained 5 bases not matched to a gene. Germline assignment: CDR1 ENHRY and CDR2 SYGVKD. This CDR3 is built from 15 residues. CDR3 bases: TGTGCCATCAGTGACACCGGGACAGTCAATCAGCCCCAGCATTTT. It is translated as CAISDTGTVNQPQHF.

V is TRBV7-2 and J is TRBJ1-2; D is unresolved. Germline CDR1 SGHTA, CDR2 FQGNSA. This CDR3 has 14 residues. V lost 2 bases and J lost 10, with 17 bases in between. The CDR3 is CASSLRRYSTDYTF. For the CDR3, the DNA is TGTGCCAGCAGCTTACGTAGGTACTCGACGGACTACACCTTC.

This clonotype was counted only a few times. This chain joins TRBV4-2 and TRBJ2-1; D is unclear. Germline V gives CDR1 LGHNA, CDR2 YNFKEQ. There are 13 residues in the CDR3. The V gene lost 4 bases and the J gene lost 8 bases, with 12 bases spanning the gap. The CDR3 loop is CASSRTLYDEQFF. The DNA of the CDR3 is TGTGCCAGCAGCCGGACCCTGTACGATGAGCAGTTCTTC.

This clonotype was observed a handful of times. The chain has TRBV5-1 and TRBJ1-4; 8 bases are a match to TRBD1. Looked up from germline, CDR1 is SGHRS and CDR2 is YFSETQ. V lost 0 bases to trimming and J lost 8 bases; unmatched junction nucleotides: 3. The CDR3 is 14 residues long. The CDR3 coding sequence is TGCGCCAGCAGCTTGGGACAGGGGCAAGAAAAACTGTTTTTT. Its protein product is CASSLGQGQEKLFF.

This clonotype was seen only a few times. The chain uses TRBV20-1 and TRBJ2-5; the match to TRBD2 covers 13 bases. The ends lost 6 bases at V and 5 bases at J; junction bases unmatched: 3. Germline values: CDR1 DFQATT, CDR2 SNEGSKA (reference sequence). The length of the CDR3 is 13 residues. CDR3 amino acids: CSATSGGGETQYF. In nucleotides, the CDR3 is TGCAGTGCCACTAGCGGGGGGGGGGAGACCCAGTACTTC.

The rearrangement uses TRBV5-1 and TRBJ1-1, with 9 bases aligning to TRBD1. The CDR3 covers 16 residues. Losses at the gene ends were 0 bases for V and 5 bases for J; bases not matched to a gene: 8. In germline, CDR1 is SGHRS, CDR2 YFSETQ. CDR3 loop: CASSLAPGQGNTEAFF. The DNA of the CDR3 is TGCGCCAGCAGCTTGGCTCCGGGACAGGGCAATACTGAAGCTTTCTTT.

Regarding this clonotype: With a much larger clone just one base away, this may be a read error. The rearrangement joins TRBV12-3 or TRBV12-4 to TRBJ1-2; 10 bases are a match to TRBD1. This CDR3 has 13 residues. The V and J ends lost 5 bases and 6 bases, in that order; junction bases with no gene match: 3. This CDR3 reads CASSHGTGDGYTF. The CDR3 DNA reads as TGTGCCAGCAGTCATGGGACAGGGGATGGCTACACCTTC.

This clonotype was seen more than once but under ten times. This chain links TRBV4-2 with TRBJ2-5, with D possibly being TRBD2 (5 bases). The ends were cut back, 5 bases at V and 7 bases at J, with 17 bases in the middle. Germline CDR1 reads LGHNA; CDR2 reads YNFKEQ. The CDR3 loop spans 14 amino acids. The CDR3 sequence: CASSVAETRGTQYF. For the CDR3, the DNA is TGTGCCAGCAGCGTGGCAGAAACACGGGGGACCCAGTACTTC.

This clonotype was recorded a few times. The chain combines TRBV18 with TRBJ2-1, with TRBD2 matching 14 bases. With V trimmed by 2 bases and J by 4 bases, 4 bases remained unmatched. This CDR3 spans 17 amino acids. Germline values: CDR1 KGHSH, CDR2 LQKENI. DNA of the CDR3: TGTGCCAGCTCACCAAAGGGACTAGCGGGGGTGTACAATGAGCAGTTCTTC. Protein product: CASSPKGLAGVYNEQFF. The variable domain in full, completed from reference TRBV18 and TRBJ2-1, reads NAGVMQNPRHLVRRRGQEARLRCSPMKGHSHVYWYRQLPEEGLKFMVYLQKENIIDESGMPKERFSAEFPKEGPSILRIQQVVRGDSAAYFCASSPKGLAGVYNEQFFGPGTRLTVL.

The rearrangement links TRBV3-1 to TRBJ1-5; D might be TRBD1 (5 bases). The CDR3 loop spans 17 amino acids. Germline V gene data show CDR1 as LGHDT and CDR2 as YNNKEL (reference sequence). Trimming stripped 4 bases from V and 6 bases from J, with 22 bases between. In DNA, the CDR3 is TGTGCCAGCAGCCTTGGACCCTTCAGGGTTTTAGGTCAGCCCCAGCATTTT. Its protein is CASSLGPFRVLGQPQHF.

The V and J genes are TRBV12-3 or TRBV12-4 and TRBJ2-3; 10 positions match TRBD1. V trimming: 7 bases; J trimming: 6 bases; junction bases outside the gene matches: 10. This CDR3 contains 15 residues. DNA of the CDR3: TGTGCCAGCACCCTGGACAGGGGGATTAGGGATACGCAGTATTTT. Amino acid sequence: CASTLDRGIRDTQYF.

The gene calls are TRBV2 and TRBJ2-2, with a possible D match to TRBD1 (6 bases). The ends were cut back, 8 bases at V and 0 bases at J, with 13 bases in the middle. This CDR3 is built from 15 residues. From germline, CDR1 is SNHLY and CDR2 FYNNEI. The CDR3, as DNA: TGTGCCAGCCACGGACAGAGCTCGAACACCGGGGAGCTGTTTTTT. It is translated as CASHGQSSNTGELFF.

This sequence joins TRBV18 and TRBJ1-1; D call uncertain. The CDR3 runs to 14 residues. V was pared by 8 bases and J by 5 bases, with 18 bases between. Germline values: CDR1 KGHSH, CDR2 LQKENI. The DNA of the CDR3 is TGTGCCAGCGCTTCAAGCGTCATAGGGACTGAAGCTTTCTTT. Translating gives CASASSVIGTEAFF.

This rearrangement joins TRBV19 to TRBJ1-4; TRBD1 agrees at 7 bases. CDR3 length: 18 amino acids. Looked up from germline, CDR1 is LNHDA and CDR2 is SQIVND (reference sequence). With 6 bases clipped from V and 0 bases from J, the junction kept 13 bases outside the gene matches. This chain's CDR3 is CASSIPRQGVATNEKLFF. CDR3 coding DNA: TGTGCCAGTAGCATTCCTAGACAGGGCGTCGCAACTAATGAAAAACTGTTTTTT. The complete variable domain, with remaining parts taken from reference TRBV19 and TRBJ1-4, reads DGGITQSPKYLFRKEGQNVTLSCEQNLNHDAMYWYRQDPGQGLRLIYYSQIVNDFQKGDIAEGYSVSREKKESFPLTVTSAQKNPTAFYLCASSIPRQGVATNEKLFFGSGTQLSVL.

The rearrangement uses TRBV12-3 or TRBV12-4 and TRBJ2-1; D possibly corresponds to TRBD2 (5 bases). With 5 bases removed from V and 8 bases from J, the gap between germline ends came to 19 bases. This CDR3 is built from 15 residues. The CDR3 DNA is TGTGCCAGCAGTCACCGTAGCGACGGTAGGGATGAGCAGTTCTTC. This gives the protein CASSHRSDGRDEQFF.

The chain has TRBV6-2 or TRBV6-3 and TRBJ2-1; tentative D call: TRBD2 (7 bases). Germline V gene sequence: CDR1 MNHEY, CDR2 SVGEGT. There are 16 residues in the CDR3. Trimming took off 5 bases at V and 8 bases at J, with 22 bases between the two ends. The CDR3: CASSPGVRGASDEQFF. The CDR3 DNA sequence: TGTGCCAGCAGTCCCGGGGTTCGGGGGGCCAGCGATGAGCAGTTCTTC.

V and J are TRBV24-1 and TRBJ2-5; the match to TRBD1 covers 11 bases. CDR1 and CDR2 from the germline V gene are KGHDR and SFDVKD. The CDR3 sequence is 15 residues long. The trim removed 5 bases at V and 1 base at J, leaving 2 bases unmatched. As DNA, the CDR3 is TGTGCCACCAGTGCCGGGACAGGGGGCCAAGAGACCCAGTACTTC. This codes for CATSAGTGGQETQYF.

This clonotype was seen only a few times. The rearrangement links TRBV12-3 or TRBV12-4 to TRBJ1-6; 8 bases match TRBD1. The CDR3 is 15 amino acids. With 6 bases clipped from V and 8 bases from J, the junction kept 9 bases outside the gene matches. The CDR3 coding sequence is TGTGCCAGCAGCCGAAGGACAGGGCCAGATTCACCCCTCCACTTT. It yields the protein CASSRRTGPDSPLHF.

This clonotype was recorded a few times. The rearrangement uses TRBV5-1 and TRBJ2-2, with 11 nucleotides matching TRBD2. V lost 4 bases, J lost 0 bases, and 5 bases stayed unmatched. Germline V gene lookup returns CDR1 SGHRS and CDR2 YFSETQ. The length of the CDR3 is 17 residues. CDR3 amino acids: CASSLNSGGANTGELFF. CDR3 nucleotide sequence: TGCGCCAGCAGCCTGAATAGCGGGGGGGCGAACACCGGGGAGCTGTTTTTT.

J is TRBJ1-2 and V is TRBV18; 10 bases agree with TRBD1. J lost 4 bases, V lost 6 bases, and 11 bases had no gene match. The CDR3 length is 16 residues. In germline, CDR1 is KGHSH, CDR2 LQKENI. The chain's CDR3 is CASSPTPGQGIYGYTF. CDR3 nucleotide sequence: TGTGCCAGCTCTCCAACACCGGGACAGGGGATCTATGGCTACACCTTC.

This clonotype was observed a few times. The chain carries TRBV5-1 and TRBJ2-5; 7 positions match TRBD2. Germline V CDR1 and CDR2: SGHRS, YFSETQ. Unmatched junction bases numbered 13, after V lost 0 bases and J lost 5 bases. The CDR3 is 17 amino acids. This chain's CDR3 is CASSLALLNPGGETQYF. The CDR3 DNA reads TGCGCCAGCAGCTTGGCCCTCCTCAATCCCGGGGGGGAGACCCAGTACTTC. Filled out from reference TRBV5-1 and TRBJ2-5, the complete variable domain reads KAGVTQTPRYLIKTRGQQVTLSCSPISGHRSVSWYQQTPGQGLQFLFEYFSETQRNKGNFPGRFSGRQFSNSRSEMNVSTLELGDSALYLCASSLALLNPGGETQYFGPGTRLLVL.